The clone carrying this T cell receptor (beta chain) was found many times. Its antigen remains unidentified. The data originate from a study of human T cells and chemical hapten exposure. Study-wide background: How much TCR each sample yielded varied, mostly because pooled library volumes differed slightly.

Each cDNA molecule in the library carried unique molecular identifiers. In the authors' workflow: Ranging from roughly 20,000 to 750,000, TCR counts per sample had a median value of around 92,000. TCRdb independently ran MiXCR on the 5' RACE reads; one entry per CDR3 protein. The V and J calls come from TCRdb's annotation, not from the publication. This sample carries tens of thousands of distinct CDR3 sequences, 7.7% of them seen once, and the ten largest clones take 2% to 2.5%. Someone pulled total RNA out of unfractionated whole blood. Findings and limits, study-wide: The study found that DPC sensitization did not change TCRs above 1 in 1000 frequency.

Germline V gene data show CDR1 as MNHNS and CDR2 as SASEGT. The V end was cut by 6 bases, the J end by 6 bases, with 14 bases between. CDR3 length: 13 amino acids. The origin of this receptor is a male donor in good health. The chain recombines TRBV6-1 with TRBJ1-2; possible D gene TRBD1, 6 bases. CDR3 nucleotide sequence: TGTGCCAGCAGCGCAGGACAGCGAAATGGCTACACCTTC. Translated, it gives CASSAGQRNGYTF.